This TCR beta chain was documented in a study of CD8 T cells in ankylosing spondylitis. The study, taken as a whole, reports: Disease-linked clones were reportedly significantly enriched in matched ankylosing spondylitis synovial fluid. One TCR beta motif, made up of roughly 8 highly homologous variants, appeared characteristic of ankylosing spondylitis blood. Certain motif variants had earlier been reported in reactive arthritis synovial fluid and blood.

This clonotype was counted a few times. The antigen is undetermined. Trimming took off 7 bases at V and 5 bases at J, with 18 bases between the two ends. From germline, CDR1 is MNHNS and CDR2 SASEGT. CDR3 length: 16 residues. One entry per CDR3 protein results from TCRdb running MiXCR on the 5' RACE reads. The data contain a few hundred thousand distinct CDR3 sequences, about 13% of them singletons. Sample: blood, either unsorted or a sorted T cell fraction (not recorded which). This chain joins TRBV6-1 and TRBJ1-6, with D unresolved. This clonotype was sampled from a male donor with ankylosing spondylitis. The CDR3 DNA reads TGTGCCAGCATGCGACTGTGGGCAGAGAATAATTCACCCCTCCACTTT. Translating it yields CASMRLWAENNSPLHF.